These 16 T cell receptor beta chains originate from one sample sequenced in a study of OX40 agonist ivuxolimab in advanced cancers. Libraries were prepared by immunoSEQ multiplex PCR; TCRdb keeps only in-frame clonotypes and omits some of them. The sample yields roughly 59,000 clones, almost 95% seen once. Sequences were derived from CD4+ or CD8+ T cells sorted from blood, sampled in a trial of the OX40 agonist ivuxolimab. Every receptor here comes from an adult with an advanced solid tumor such as melanoma, head and neck, liver or kidney cancer.

For the CDR3, the DNA is TGTGCCAGCGATGCAGGGGTGGGGGAGCAGTACTTC. It specifies CASDAGVGEQYF. The rearrangement links TRBV2 to TRBJ2-7; the D gene is possibly TRBD1 (6 bases). The V end was cut by 8 bases, the J end by 7 bases, with 15 bases between. The CDR3 has 12 amino acids. CDR1 and CDR2 from the germline V gene are SNHLY and FYNNEI.

The chain links TRBV19 to TRBJ2-3, with TRBD2 matching over 10 bases. The junction had 7 bases not matched to a gene; V was cut back by 6 bases and J by 4 bases. Germline V gives CDR1 LNHDA, CDR2 SQIVND (reference sequence). This CDR3 spans 15 amino acids. The CDR3 sequence is CASSAGTSDPDTQYF. Here the CDR3 DNA reads TGTGCCAGTAGCGCCGGGACTAGCGACCCAGATACGCAGTATTTT.

This chain connects TRBV5-1 to TRBJ2-5, with 8 nucleotides matching TRBD1. J gave up 1 base and V 0 bases, and 2 bases lay outside the gene matches. Germline V CDR1 and CDR2: SGHRS, YFSETQ. The CDR3 runs to 15 residues. The CDR3 loop is CASSLGQGTQETQYF. The DNA for the CDR3 is TGCGCCAGCAGCTTGGGACAGGGGACCCAAGAGACCCAGTACTTC. Using reference TRBV5-1 and TRBJ2-5 for the parts outside the CDR3, the full variable domain is KAGVTQTPRYLIKTRGQQVTLSCSPISGHRSVSWYQQTPGQGLQFLFEYFSETQRNKGNFPGRFSGRQFSNSRSEMNVSTLELGDSALYLCASSLGQGTQETQYFGPGTRLLVL.

This clone was seen a handful of times. The chain couples TRBV4-1 to TRBJ2-7, with 11 bases aligning to TRBD1. Germline V gene lookup returns CDR1 MGHRA and CDR2 YSYEKL. Trimming took 5 bases from V and 1 from J; bases not matched to a gene: 7. CDR3 length: 16 residues. The CDR3 reads CASSTLGTGGSYEQYF. Here the CDR3 DNA reads TGCGCCAGCAGCACCCTCGGGACAGGGGGTTCCTACGAGCAGTACTTC.

V is TRBV29-1 and J is TRBJ2-1, with 7 bases identical to TRBD1. This CDR3 has 14 residues. Germline CDR1 is SQVTM and CDR2 is ANQGSEA. The ends lost 6 bases at V and 0 bases at J; junction bases unmatched: 5. CDR3 residues: CSVPTGSSYNEQFF. In nucleotides, the CDR3 is TGCAGCGTACCGACAGGGAGCTCCTACAATGAGCAGTTCTTC.

The genes are TRBV4-2 and TRBJ2-1, with 7 bases aligning to TRBD2. This CDR3 spans 15 amino acids. Germline V lookup: CDR1 LGHNA, CDR2 YNFKEQ. With V trimmed by 1 base and J by 8 bases, 8 bases remained unmatched. CDR3 DNA: TGTGCCAGCAGCCAAGTACGGGGAGGGGCCGATGAGCAGTTCTTC. Protein sequence: CASSQVRGGADEQFF.

In this sample, this clone turned up a few times. The rearrangement uses TRBV2 and TRBJ1-1, with a possible D match to TRBD1 (5 bases). This CDR3 is 14 amino acids long. Deletions cut 2 bases from V and 4 bases from J, with 11 bases between. Germline CDR1 is SNHLY and CDR2 is FYNNEI. The CDR3 protein is CASSEFVGGTEAFF. The CDR3 coding sequence is TGTGCCAGCAGTGAATTTGTGGGGGGCACTGAAGCTTTCTTT.

J is TRBJ2-2 and V is TRBV5-1; 9 bases align to TRBD1. The CDR3 is 16 residues long. With V trimmed by 4 bases and J by 2 bases, 6 bases remained unmatched. The V gene's germline CDR1 is SGHRS and CDR2 YFSETQ. DNA for the CDR3: TGCGCCAGCAGCATCTACAGGGGGCTTAACACCGGGGAGCTGTTTTTT. It specifies CASSIYRGLNTGELFF.

The chain joins TRBV9 to TRBJ2-2, with 9 bases lining up with TRBD1. This CDR3 spans 14 amino acids. The V segment lost 4 bases and the J segment 6 bases; nucleotides outside the gene matches: 4. Germline CDR1 and CDR2: SGDLS and YYNGEE. The chain's CDR3 is CASSTRTGAGELFF. The CDR3 coding sequence is TGTGCCAGCAGCACCCGGACAGGGGCCGGGGAGCTGTTTTTT.

Only one count was recorded for this clone. J is TRBJ2-3 and V is TRBV4-2, with 11 bases fitting TRBD2. The CDR3 is made up of 16 amino acids. The V and J ends lost 5 bases and 6 bases, in that order; junction bases with no gene match: 10. From germline, CDR1 is LGHNA and CDR2 YNFKEQ. As DNA, the CDR3 is TGTGCCAGCAGCTCAACTAGCGGGAGACCGTCCGATACGCAGTATTTT. It codes for CASSSTSGRPSDTQYF.

The J gene is TRBJ1-1, the V gene TRBV18; D gene unclear. CDR3 size: 13 residues. V lost 6 bases to trimming and J lost 6 bases, with 14 bases between them. The germline V gene encodes CDR1 KGHSH and CDR2 LQKENI. The CDR3 region is CASSNPPAPEAFF. The CDR3 coding sequence is TGTGCCAGCTCCAACCCCCCCGCACCTGAAGCTTTCTTT.

The V gene is TRBV5-1, the J gene TRBJ2-7; D might be TRBD1 or TRBD2, each matching 5 bases. V gave up 1 base and J gave up 4 bases, with 15 bases separating them. Germline-derived CDR1 and CDR2 are SGHRS and YFSETQ. CDR3 length: 15 residues. The DNA for the CDR3 is TGCGCCAGCAGCTTGTTAGTTCCGGGGCTATACGAGCAGTACTTC. This gives the protein CASSLLVPGLYEQYF.

The gene calls are TRBV7-6 and TRBJ2-7; D is unclear. CDR1 SGHVS and CDR2 FNYEAQ come from the germline V gene. V dropped 0 bases and J dropped 1 base, with 7 bases sitting between them. This CDR3 has 14 amino acids. CDR3 sequence reads: CASSLAGGSYEQYF. CDR3 coding DNA: TGTGCCAGCAGCTTAGCGGGTGGATCCTACGAGCAGTACTTC.

The gene calls are TRBV7-9 and TRBJ2-1; D remains ambiguous. This CDR3 contains 15 residues. Germline V gene lookup returns CDR1 SEHNR and CDR2 FQNEAQ (reference sequence). Trimming shortened V by 2 bases and J by 0 bases, and 8 bases separated the two germline ends. This CDR3 is CASSLSENSYNEQFF. CDR3 nucleotides: TGTGCCAGCAGCTTAAGTGAGAACTCCTACAATGAGCAGTTCTTC. Together with reference TRBV7-9 and TRBJ2-1, the CDR3 gives the full variable domain: DTGVSQNPRHKITKRGQNVTFRCDPISEHNRLYWYRQTLGQGPEFLTYFQNEAQLEKSRLLSDRFSAERPKGSFSTLEIQRTEQGDSAMYLCASSLSENSYNEQFFGPGTRLTVL.

The chain joins TRBV4-1 to TRBJ1-2; 7 bases line up with TRBD1. This CDR3 region has 13 residues. V gave up 8 bases and J gave up 6 bases; unmatched junction bases: 9. From germline, CDR1 is MGHRA and CDR2 YSYEKL. CDR3 residues: CASGVTGDDGYTF. In nucleotides, the CDR3 is TGCGCCAGCGGGGTCACAGGGGACGATGGCTACACCTTC.

This chain joins TRBV29-1 and TRBJ2-7; tentatively, D is TRBD1 (7 bases). V was cut by 3 bases and J by 2 bases, with 20 bases left in between. The CDR3 length is 16 residues. The germline V gene has CDR1 SQVTM and CDR2 ANQGSEA. The CDR3 sequence is CSVEGGIGQEAYEQYF. The CDR3 DNA reads as TGCAGCGTTGAGGGGGGCATTGGACAGGAAGCCTACGAGCAGTACTTC.